This entry concerns a single TCR beta chain. Here the CDR3 omits its conserved ending phenylalanine or tryptophan, so a read error is the likely source. The sample is drawn from a study of blood T cells in healthy people across ages. Sample-barcoded 5' priming and a J-beta primer mix drove a second PCR of roughly 6 to 12 cycles. Each CDR3 protein gets one entry after TCRdb re-called the 5' RACE reads with MiXCR. This table has around 1,000,000 distinct CDR3 sequences, about 25% appearing once. CDR1 and CDR2 from the germline V gene are MNHEY and SVGEGT. This CDR3 is 15 amino acids long. V was trimmed by 2 bases and J by 2 bases, leaving 12 bases between them. The same sample was also used in a study of T cells of mothers and their children.

Sequencing used blood. The chain employs TRBV6-2 or TRBV6-3 and TRBJ2-5, with D hard to call. This TCR was sampled from a girl aged 2 to 10 in good health. The DNA of the CDR3 is TGTGCCAGCAGTTACGGACCTCAAATTCAAGAGACCCAGTACCTC. Its protein is CASSYGPQIQETQYL.